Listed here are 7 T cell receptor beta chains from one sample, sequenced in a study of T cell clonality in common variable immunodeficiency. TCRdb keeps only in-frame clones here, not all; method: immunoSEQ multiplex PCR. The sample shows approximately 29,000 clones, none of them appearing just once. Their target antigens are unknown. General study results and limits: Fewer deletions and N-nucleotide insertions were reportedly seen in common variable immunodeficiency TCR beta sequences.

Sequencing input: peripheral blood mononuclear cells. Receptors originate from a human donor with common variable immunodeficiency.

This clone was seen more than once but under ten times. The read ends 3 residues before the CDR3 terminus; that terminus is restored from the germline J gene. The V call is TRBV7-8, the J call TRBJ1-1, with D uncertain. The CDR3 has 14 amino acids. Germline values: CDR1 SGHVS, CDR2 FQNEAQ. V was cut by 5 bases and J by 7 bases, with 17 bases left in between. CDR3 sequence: CASSPRQQAVEAFF. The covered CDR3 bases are TGTGCCAGCAGCCCCCGTCAGCAGGCAGTTGAA.

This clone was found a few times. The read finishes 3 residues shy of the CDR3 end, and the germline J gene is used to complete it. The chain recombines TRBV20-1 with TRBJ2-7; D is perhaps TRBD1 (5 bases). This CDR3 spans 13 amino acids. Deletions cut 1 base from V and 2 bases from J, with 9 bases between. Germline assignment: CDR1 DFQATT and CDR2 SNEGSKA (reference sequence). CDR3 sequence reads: CSARVGLAYEQYF. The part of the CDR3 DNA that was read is TGCAGTGCTAGAGTGGGGCTTGCCTACGAG.

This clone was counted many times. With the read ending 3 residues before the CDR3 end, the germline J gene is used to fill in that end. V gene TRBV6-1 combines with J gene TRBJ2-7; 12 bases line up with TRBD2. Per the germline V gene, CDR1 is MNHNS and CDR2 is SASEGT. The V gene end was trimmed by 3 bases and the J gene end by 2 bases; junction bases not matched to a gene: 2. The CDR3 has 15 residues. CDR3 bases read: TGTGCCAGCAGTGACTGGACTAGCGGGACCTACGAG. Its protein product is CASSDWTSGTYE. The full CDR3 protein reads CASSDWTSGTYEQYF.

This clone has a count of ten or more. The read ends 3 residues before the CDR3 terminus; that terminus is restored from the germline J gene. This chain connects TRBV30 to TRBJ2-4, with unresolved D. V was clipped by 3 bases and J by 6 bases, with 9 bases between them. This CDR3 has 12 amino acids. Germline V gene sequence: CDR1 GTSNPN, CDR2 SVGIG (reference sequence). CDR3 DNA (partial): TGTGCCTGGAGGCCGTCGGGAAACATT. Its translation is CAWRPSGNI. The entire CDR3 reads CAWRPSGNIQYF. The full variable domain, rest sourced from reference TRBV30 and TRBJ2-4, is SQTIHQWPATLVQPVGSPLSLECTVEGTSNPNLYWYRQAAGRGLQLLFYSVGIGQISSEVPQNLSASRPQDRQFILSSKKLLLSDSGFYLCAWRPSGNIQYFGAGTRLSVL.

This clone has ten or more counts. The DNA read from the CDR3 is TGCGCCAGCAGCTTTAGCGGGCTAACCGGGGAG. This sequence encodes CASSFSGLTGE. The whole CDR3 region reads CASSFSGLTGELFF. This chain joins TRBV5-1 and TRBJ2-2, with 7 bases that match TRBD2. The DNA ends 3 residues before the CDR3 does, and the rest of the CDR3 is filled in from the germline J gene. With V trimmed by 2 bases and J by 5 bases, 3 bases remained unmatched. CDR3 length: 14 residues. Germline CDR1 reads SGHRS; CDR2 reads YFSETQ.

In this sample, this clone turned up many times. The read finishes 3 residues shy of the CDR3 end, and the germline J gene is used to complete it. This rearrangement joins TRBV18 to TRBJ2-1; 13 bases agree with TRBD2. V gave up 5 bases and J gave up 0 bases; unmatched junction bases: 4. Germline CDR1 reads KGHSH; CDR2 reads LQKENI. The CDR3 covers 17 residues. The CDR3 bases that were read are TGTGCCAGCTCAAGACTAGCGGGAGGAAGCTCCTACAATGAG. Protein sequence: CASSRLAGGSSYNE. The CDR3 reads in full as CASSRLAGGSSYNEQFF.

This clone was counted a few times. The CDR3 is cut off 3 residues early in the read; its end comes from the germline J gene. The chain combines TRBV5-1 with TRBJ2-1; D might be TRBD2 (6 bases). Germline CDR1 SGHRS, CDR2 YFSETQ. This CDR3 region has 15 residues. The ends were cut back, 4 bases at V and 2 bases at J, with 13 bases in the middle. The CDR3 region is CASSVRTGAYNEQFF. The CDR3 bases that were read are TGCGCCAGCAGCGTCCGGACGGGGGCCTACAATGAG. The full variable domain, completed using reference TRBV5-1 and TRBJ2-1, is KAGVTQTPRYLIKTRGQQVTLSCSPISGHRSVSWYQQTPGQGLQFLFEYFSETQRNKGNFPGRFSGRQFSNSRSEMNVSTLELGDSALYLCASSVRTGAYNEQFFGPGTRLTVL.